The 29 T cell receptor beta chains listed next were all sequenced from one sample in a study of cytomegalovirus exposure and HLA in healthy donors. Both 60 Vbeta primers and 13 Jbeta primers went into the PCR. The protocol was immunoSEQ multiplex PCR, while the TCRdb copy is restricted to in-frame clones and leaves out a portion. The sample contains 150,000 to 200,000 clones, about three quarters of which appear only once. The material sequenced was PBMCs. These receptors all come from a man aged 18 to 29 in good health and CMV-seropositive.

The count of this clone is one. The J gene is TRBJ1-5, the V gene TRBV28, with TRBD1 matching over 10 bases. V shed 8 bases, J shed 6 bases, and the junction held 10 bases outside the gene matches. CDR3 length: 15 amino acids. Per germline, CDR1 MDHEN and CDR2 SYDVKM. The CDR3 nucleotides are TGTGCCAGCCGAAACGGACAGGGGGTAGTTCAGCCCCAGCATTTT. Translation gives CASRNGQGVVQPQHF.

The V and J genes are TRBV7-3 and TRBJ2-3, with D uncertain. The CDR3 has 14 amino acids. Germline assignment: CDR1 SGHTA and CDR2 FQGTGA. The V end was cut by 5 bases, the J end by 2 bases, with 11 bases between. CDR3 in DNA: TGTGCCAGCAGCCGGTCGAGGAACACAGATACGCAGTATTTT. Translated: CASSRSRNTDTQYF.

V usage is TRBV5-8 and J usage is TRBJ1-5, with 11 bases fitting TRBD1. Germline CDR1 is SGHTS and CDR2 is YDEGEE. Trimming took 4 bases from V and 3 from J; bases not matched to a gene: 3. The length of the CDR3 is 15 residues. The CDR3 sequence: CASSRGQGDNQPQHF. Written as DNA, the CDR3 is TGTGCCAGCAGCCGGGGACAGGGGGACAATCAGCCCCAGCATTTT. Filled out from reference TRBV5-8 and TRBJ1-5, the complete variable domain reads EAGVTQSPTHLIKTRGQQATLRCSPISGHTSVYWYQQALGLGLQFLLWYDEGEERNRGNFPPRFSGRQFPNYSSELNVNALELEDSALYLCASSRGQGDNQPQHFGDGTRLSIL.

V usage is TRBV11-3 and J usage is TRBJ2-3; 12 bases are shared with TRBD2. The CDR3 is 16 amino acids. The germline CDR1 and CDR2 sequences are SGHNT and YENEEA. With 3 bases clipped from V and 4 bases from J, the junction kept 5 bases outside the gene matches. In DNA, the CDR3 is TGTGCCAGCAGCTTCGGGACTAGCGGGCGGGCAGATACGCAGTATTTT. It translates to CASSFGTSGRADTQYF. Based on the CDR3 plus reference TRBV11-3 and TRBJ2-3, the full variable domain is EAGVVQSPRYKIIEKKQPVAFWCNPISGHNTLYWYLQNLGQGPELLIRYENEEAVDDSQLPKDRFSAERLKGVDSTLKIQPAELGDSAVYLCASSFGTSGRADTQYFGPGTRLTVL.

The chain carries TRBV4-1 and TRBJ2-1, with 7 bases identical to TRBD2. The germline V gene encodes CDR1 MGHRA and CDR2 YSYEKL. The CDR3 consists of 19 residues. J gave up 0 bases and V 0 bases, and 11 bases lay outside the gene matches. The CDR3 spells CASSQDRGGGLSSYNEQFF. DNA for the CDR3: TGCGCCAGCAGCCAAGATCGGGGCGGGGGATTAAGCTCCTACAATGAGCAGTTCTTC.

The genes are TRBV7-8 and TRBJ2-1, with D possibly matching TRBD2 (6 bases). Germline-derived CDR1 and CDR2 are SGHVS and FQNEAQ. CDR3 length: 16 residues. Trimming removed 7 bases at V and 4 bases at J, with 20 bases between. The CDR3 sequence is CASNPRAGGPYNEQFF. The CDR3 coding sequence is TGTGCCAGCAACCCTCGGGCCGGGGGACCATACAATGAGCAGTTCTTC.

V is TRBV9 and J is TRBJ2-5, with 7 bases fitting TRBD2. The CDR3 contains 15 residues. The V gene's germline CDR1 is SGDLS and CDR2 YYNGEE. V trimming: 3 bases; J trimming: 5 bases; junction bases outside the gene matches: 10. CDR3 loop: CASSGAGVQGETQYF. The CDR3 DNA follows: TGTGCCAGCAGCGGTGCGGGGGTCCAAGGGGAGACCCAGTACTTC.

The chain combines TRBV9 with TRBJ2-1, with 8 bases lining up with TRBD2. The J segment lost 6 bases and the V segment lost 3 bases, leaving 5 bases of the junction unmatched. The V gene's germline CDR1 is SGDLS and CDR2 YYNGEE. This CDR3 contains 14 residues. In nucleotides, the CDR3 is TGTGCCAGCAGCGCCACTAGCGGCCCCAATGAGCAGTTCTTC. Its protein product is CASSATSGPNEQFF.

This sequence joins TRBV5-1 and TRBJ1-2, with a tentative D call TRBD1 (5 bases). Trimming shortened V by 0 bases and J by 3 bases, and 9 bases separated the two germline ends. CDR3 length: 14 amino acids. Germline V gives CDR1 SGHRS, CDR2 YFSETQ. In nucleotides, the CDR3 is TGCGCCAGCAGCTTGGAGGGGCGGCACTATGGCTACACCTTC. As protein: CASSLEGRHYGYTF.

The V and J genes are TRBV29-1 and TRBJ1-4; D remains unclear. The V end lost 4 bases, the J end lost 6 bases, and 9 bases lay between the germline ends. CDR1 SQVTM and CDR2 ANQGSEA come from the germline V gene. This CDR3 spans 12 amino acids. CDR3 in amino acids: CSVVVSDEKLFF. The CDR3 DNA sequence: TGCAGCGTTGTGGTCAGTGATGAAAAACTGTTTTTT.

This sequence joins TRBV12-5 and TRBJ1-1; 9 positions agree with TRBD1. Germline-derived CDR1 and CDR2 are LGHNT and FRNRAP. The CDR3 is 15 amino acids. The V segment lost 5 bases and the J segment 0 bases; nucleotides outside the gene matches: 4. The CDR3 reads CASGAGQGLNTEAFF. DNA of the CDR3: TGTGCTAGTGGTGCCGGACAGGGGTTGAACACTGAAGCTTTCTTT.

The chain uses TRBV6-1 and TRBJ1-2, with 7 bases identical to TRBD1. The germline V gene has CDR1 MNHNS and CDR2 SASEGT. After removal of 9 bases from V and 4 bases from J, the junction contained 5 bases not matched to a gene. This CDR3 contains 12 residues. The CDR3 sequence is CASASGGYGYTF. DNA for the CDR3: TGTGCCAGTGCTTCAGGGGGCTATGGCTACACCTTC.

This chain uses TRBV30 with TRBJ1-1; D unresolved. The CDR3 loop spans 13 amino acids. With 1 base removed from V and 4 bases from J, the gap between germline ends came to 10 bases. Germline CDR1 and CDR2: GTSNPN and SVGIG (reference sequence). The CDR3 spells CAWSENSGTEAFF. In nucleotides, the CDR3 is TGTGCCTGGAGTGAAAACAGCGGCACTGAAGCTTTCTTT.

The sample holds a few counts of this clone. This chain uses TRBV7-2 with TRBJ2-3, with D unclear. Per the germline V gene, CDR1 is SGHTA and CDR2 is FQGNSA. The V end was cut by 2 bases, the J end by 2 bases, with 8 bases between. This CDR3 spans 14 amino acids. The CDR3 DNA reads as TGTGCCAGCAGCTTAAATCCTTTCACAGATACGCAGTATTTT. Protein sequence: CASSLNPFTDTQYF.

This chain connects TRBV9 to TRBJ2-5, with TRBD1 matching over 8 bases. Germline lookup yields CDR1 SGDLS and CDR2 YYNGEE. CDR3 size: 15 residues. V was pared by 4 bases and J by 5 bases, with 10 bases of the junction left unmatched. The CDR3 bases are TGTGCCAGCAGCCCAGGACAGGGAGGCGGCGAGACCCAGTACTTC. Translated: CASSPGQGGGETQYF. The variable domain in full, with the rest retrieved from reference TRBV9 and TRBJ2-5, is DSGVTQTPKHLITATGQRVTLRCSPRSGDLSVYWYQQSLDQGLQFLIQYYNGEERAKGNILERFSAQQFPDLHSELNLSSLELGDSALYFCASSPGQGGGETQYFGPGTRLLVL.

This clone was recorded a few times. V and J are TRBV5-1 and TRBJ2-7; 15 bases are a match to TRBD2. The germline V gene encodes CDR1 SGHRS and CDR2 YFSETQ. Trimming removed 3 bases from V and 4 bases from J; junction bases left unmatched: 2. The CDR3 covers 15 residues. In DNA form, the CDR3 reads TGCGCCAGCAGCTCGGGACTAGCGGGGGGATACGAGCAGTACGTC. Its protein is CASSSGLAGGYEQYV.

The CDR3 loop is CASSQQGYQPQHF. CDR3 DNA: TGTGCCAGCAGCCAACAGGGTTATCAGCCCCAGCATTTT. The chain employs TRBV7-9 and TRBJ1-5; the D gene is possibly TRBD1 (6 bases). Per the germline V gene, CDR1 is SEHNR and CDR2 is FQNEAQ (reference sequence). V lost 5 bases to trimming and J lost 5 bases, with 10 bases between them. This CDR3 contains 13 residues.

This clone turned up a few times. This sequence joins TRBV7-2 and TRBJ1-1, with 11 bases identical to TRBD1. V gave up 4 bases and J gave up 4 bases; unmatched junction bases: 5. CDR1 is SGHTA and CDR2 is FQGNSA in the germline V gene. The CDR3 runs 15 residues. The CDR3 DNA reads TGTGCCAGCAGCTGGGCCGGGACAGGGGGCACTGAAGCTTTCTTT. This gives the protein CASSWAGTGGTEAFF.

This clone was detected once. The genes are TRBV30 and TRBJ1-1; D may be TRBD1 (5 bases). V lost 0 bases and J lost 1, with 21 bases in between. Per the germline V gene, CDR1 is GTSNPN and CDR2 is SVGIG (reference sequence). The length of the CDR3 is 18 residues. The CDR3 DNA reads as TGTGCCTGGAGTGTATTTGAGTGGGGCCGCCAGACGAACACTGAAGCTTTCTTT. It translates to CAWSVFEWGRQTNTEAFF.

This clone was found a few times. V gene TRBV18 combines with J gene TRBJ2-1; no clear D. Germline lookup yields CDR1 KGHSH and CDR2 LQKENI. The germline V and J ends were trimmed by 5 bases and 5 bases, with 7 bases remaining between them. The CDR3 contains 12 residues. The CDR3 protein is CASSANNNEQFF. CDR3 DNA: TGTGCCAGCTCAGCCAACAACAATGAGCAGTTCTTC.

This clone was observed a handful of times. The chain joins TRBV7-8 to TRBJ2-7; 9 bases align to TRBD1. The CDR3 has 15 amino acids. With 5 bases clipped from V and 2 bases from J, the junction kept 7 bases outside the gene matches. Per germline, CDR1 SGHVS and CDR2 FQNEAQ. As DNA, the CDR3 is TGTGCCAGCAGCCCGAGACAGGGGGGTACCTACGAGCAGTACGTC. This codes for CASSPRQGGTYEQYV.

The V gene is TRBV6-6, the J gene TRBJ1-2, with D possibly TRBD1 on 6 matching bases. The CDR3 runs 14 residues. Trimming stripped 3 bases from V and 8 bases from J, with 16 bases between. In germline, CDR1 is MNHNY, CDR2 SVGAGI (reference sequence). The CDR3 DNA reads TGTGCCAGCAGTTATGAGGACAGATTGAACGGCTACACCTTC. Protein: CASSYEDRLNGYTF.

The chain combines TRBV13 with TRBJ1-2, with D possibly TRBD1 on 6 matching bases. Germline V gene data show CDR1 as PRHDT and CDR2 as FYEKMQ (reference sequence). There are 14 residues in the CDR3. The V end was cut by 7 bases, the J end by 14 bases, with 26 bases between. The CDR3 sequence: CASTKPSRGGTVTF. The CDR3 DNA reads TGTGCCAGCACCAAACCCAGTAGAGGGGGTACTGTAACCTTC.

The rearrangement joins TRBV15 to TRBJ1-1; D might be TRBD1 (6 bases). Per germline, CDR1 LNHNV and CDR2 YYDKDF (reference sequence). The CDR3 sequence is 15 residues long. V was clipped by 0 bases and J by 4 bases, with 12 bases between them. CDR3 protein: CATSRDGGAGTEAFF. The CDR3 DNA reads TGTGCCACCAGCAGAGATGGGGGGGCGGGCACTGAAGCTTTCTTT.

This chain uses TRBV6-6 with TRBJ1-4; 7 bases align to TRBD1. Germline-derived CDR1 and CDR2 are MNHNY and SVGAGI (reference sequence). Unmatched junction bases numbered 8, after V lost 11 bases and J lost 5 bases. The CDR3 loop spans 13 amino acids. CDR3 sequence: CALRGQLNEKLFF. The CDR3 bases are TGTGCCTTGCGGGGACAGCTAAATGAAAAACTGTTTTTT.

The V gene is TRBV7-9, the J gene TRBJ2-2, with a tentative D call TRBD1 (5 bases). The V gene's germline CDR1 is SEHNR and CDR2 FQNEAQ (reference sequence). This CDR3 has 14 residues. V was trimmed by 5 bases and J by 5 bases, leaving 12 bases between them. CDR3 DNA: TGTGCCAGCAGCCCAACGACAGAGACCGGGGAGCTGTTTTTT. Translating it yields CASSPTTETGELFF.

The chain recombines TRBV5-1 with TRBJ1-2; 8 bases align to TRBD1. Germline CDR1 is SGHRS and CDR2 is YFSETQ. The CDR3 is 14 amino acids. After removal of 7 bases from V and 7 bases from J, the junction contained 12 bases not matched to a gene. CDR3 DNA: TGCGCCAGCTCCGACGACTGGACAGGGTTTGGCTACACCTTC. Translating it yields CASSDDWTGFGYTF.

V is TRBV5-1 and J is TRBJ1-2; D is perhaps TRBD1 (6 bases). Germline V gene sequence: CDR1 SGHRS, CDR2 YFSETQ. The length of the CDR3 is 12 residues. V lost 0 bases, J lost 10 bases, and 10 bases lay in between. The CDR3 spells CASSLGRTDYTF. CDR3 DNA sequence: TGCGCCAGCAGCTTGGGACGGACAGACTACACCTTC.

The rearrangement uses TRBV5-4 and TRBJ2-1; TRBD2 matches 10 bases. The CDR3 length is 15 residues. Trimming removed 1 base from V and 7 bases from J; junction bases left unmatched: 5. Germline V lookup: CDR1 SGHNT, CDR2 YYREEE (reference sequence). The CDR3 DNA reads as TGTGCCAGCAGCTTGACTAGCGGGAATAGGAATGAGCAGTTCTTC. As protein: CASSLTSGNRNEQFF.